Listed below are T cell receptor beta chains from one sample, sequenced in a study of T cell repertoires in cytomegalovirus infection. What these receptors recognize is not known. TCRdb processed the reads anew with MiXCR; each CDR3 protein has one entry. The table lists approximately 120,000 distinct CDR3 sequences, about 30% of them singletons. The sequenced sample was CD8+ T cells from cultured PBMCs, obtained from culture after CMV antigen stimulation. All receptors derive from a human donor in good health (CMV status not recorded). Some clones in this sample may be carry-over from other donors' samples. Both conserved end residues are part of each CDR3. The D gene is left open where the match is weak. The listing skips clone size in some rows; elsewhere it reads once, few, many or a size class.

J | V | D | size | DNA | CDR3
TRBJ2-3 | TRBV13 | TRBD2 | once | TGTGCCAGCAGCTCCCCACTAGCGGGGGTGGATACGCAGTATTTT | CASSSPLAGVDTQYF
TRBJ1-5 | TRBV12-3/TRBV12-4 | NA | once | TGTGCCAGCAGTTTTGCAGGGCTCAATCAGCCCCAGCATTTT | CASSFAGLNQPQHF
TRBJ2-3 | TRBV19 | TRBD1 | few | TGTGCCAGTAGCTCTGGGACAGGGGACGTAGATACGCAGTATTTT | CASSSGTGDVDTQYF
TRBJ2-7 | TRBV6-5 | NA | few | TGTGCCAGCAGTTACTCGGGGACAACCTCCTACGAGCAGTACTTC | CASSYSGTTSYEQYF
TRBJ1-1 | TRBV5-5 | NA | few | TGTGCCAGCAGCTTCGAGGGGACCCTCTCTAGGGACACTGAAGCTTTCTTT | CASSFEGTLSRDTEAFF
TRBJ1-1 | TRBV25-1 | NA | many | TGTGCCAGCAGTTATACAGGGTCGGTCACTGAAGCTTTCTTT | CASSYTGSVTEAFF
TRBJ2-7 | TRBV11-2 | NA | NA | TGTGCCAGCAGCTTAGATAGCGAGCAGTACTTC | CASSLDSEQYF
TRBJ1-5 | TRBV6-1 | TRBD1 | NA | TGTGCCAGCAGTGACCGGGACGGGACAGAGGATCAGCCCCAGCATTTT | CASSDRDGTEDQPQHF
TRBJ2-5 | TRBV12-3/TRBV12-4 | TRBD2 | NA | TGTGCCAGCAGTTTCGCGGGGGACGGAGAGACCCAGTACTTC | CASSFAGDGETQYF
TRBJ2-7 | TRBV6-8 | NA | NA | TGTGCCAGCAGTTACGTCGGGGACGAGCAGTACTTC | CASSYVGDEQYF
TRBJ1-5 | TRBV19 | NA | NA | TGTGCCAGTAGTATGGGGGGCCTCGGGAATCAGCCCCAGCATTTT | CASSMGGLGNQPQHF
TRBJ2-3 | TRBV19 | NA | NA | TGTGCCAGTAGTATAGCGGCAGGTGAAATGACAGATACGCAGTATTTT | CASSIAAGEMTDTQYF
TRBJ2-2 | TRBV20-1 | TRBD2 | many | TGCAGTGCTCCGTACCGGGGGGACCCGAACACCGGGGAGCTGTTTTTT | CSAPYRGDPNTGELFF
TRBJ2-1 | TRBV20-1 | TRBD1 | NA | TGCAGTGCTACTTCCTACGGGACAGGCAGCAGTGAGCAGTTCTTC | CSATSYGTGSSEQFF
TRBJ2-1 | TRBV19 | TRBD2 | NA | TGTGCCAGTAGTGCTAGCGGGGCAGCTTACAATGAGCAGTTCTTC | CASSASGAAYNEQFF
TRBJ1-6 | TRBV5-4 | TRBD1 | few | TGTGCCAGCAACCTAGGGGGCTCCACACCCCTCCACTTT | CASNLGGSTPLHF
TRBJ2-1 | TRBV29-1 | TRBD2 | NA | TGCAGCGTTGAAGATCGGGACGGGGGGTGGTTC | CSVEDRDGGWF
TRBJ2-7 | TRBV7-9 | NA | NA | TGTGCCAGCACCCTGGACTCCACAGACTACGAGCAGTACTTC | CASTLDSTDYEQYF
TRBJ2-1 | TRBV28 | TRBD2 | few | TGTGCCAGCAGTTTAGAACGCGGGGGGGCCCTCAATGAGCAGTTCTTC | CASSLERGGALNEQFF
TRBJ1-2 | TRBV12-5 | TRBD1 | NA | TGTGCTAGTGGTTTGGGGACAGGCTATGGCTACACCTTC | CASGLGTGYGYTF
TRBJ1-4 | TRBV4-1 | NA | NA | TGCGCCAGCAGCCAAGTCTCCGGGGGGACCCCAACTAATGAAAAACTGTTTTTT | CASSQVSGGTPTNEKLFF
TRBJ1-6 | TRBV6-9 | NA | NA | TGTGCCAGCAGTTATTCATTTCGAACCGATAATTCACCCCTCCACTTT | CASSYSFRTDNSPLHF
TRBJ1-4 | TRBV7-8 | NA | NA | TGTGCCAGCAGCTTAGTGGGCGGTAGTGAAAAACTGTTTTTT | CASSLVGGSEKLFF
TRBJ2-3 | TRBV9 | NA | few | TGTGCCAGCAGCGCCCAGGCGGGGTTCAGCACAGATACGCAGTATTTT | CASSAQAGFSTDTQYF
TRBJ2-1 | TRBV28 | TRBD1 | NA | TGTGCCAGCAGTTTGTCAGGGGGCTACGATGAGCAGTTCTTC | CASSLSGGYDEQFF
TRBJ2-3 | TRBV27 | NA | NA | TGTGCCAGCAGTGCCCTCTTAGGGGGCACAGATACGCAGTATTTT | CASSALLGGTDTQYF
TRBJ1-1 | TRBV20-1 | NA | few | TGCAGTGTCGAAAACGGGGGTGTCGCTTTCTTT | CSVENGGVAFF
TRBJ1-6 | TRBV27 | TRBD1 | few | TGTGCCAGCAGTCCACTCCCACAGGGGAATTCACCCCTCCACTTT | CASSPLPQGNSPLHF
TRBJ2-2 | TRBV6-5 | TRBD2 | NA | TGTGCCAGCAGCCTCTATAGCGGGGGGCGGAACACCGGGGAGCTGTTTTTT | CASSLYSGGRNTGELFF
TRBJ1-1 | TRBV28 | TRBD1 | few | TGTGCCAGCACAAACCGTCCTGACAGGGCGGAAGCTTTCTTT | CASTNRPDRAEAFF
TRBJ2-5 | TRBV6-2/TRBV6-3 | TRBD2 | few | TGTGCCAGCAGTTACGTGGGGGGGCAAGAGACCCAGTACTTC | CASSYVGGQETQYF
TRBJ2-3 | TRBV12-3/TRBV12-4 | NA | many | TGTGCCAGCAGTTCTGGGACTTACACAGATACGCAGTATTTT | CASSSGTYTDTQYF
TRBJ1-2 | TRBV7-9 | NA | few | TGTGCCAGCAGCTTAGGGTTAGCTAACTATGGCTACACCTTC | CASSLGLANYGYTF
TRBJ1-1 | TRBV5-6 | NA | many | TGTGCCAGCAGCGGGGGAGTGTACACTGAAGCTTTCTTT | CASSGGVYTEAFF
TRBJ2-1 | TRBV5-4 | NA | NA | TGTGCCAGCAGCTTGGGACCCGCCAGTTACTTCTTC | CASSLGPASYFF
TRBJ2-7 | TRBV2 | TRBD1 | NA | TGTGCCAGCCTCGAACAGGGGGCCTACGAGCAGTACTTC | CASLEQGAYEQYF
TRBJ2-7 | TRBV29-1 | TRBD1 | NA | TGCAGCGCCCGGACAGGCAACTACGAGCAGTACTTC | CSARTGNYEQYF